Sequencing of this T cell receptor (beta chain) was carried out in a study of T cell responses to AZD1222 COVID-19 vaccine (dated by TCRdb to the early 2020s). With regard to the full study: TCR sequencing covered over 230 trial participants: some 210 given two doses of AZD1222 and about 26 given two doses of MenACWY control vaccine. Trial participants were enrolled into age subgroups of 18-55, 56-69 and 70-plus years, which contained around 150, 29 and 61 TCR-sequenced participants, respectively.

In regard to this clone: This receptor's antigen is unknown. No qualities accompany the bases; no much larger clone lies one base away.

Interpreted using the paper, the time point label stands for: about 28 days (+/-7) after the second vaccine dose. AZD1222 recipients given second doses at about 4 weeks or at about 12 weeks were pooled, since spike-specific TCR depth and breadth were not found to differ between the two schedules. Vaccinee samples were obtained from the UK trials COV001 and COV002, which included a single-blind randomized controlled phase 2/3 trial of AZD1222 (ChAdOx1 nCoV-19) in healthy adults. For TCRbeta chain sequencing, PBMC samples from trial participants were taken at day 0 and at day 28 after the second dose. The CDR3 regions of human TCRbeta chains were analyzed by immunosequencing. Under the source paper's analysis protocol: Repertoire TCRs were checked for matches against a reference library of SARS-CoV-2-specific TCRs that had been generated using the MIRA antigen-specificity platform. Breadth meant the fraction of unique TCRs that were SARS-CoV-2-associated, whereas depth meant the fraction of total T cells that were SARS-CoV-2-associated. Using the MIRA data, each spike-specific TCR was assigned both to the spike region to which the TCR was reactive and to a CD4 or CD8 class. Log10-transformed breadth and depth values were compared by one-way ANOVA with Sidak's multiple comparisons tests. The clones in this table, taken by TCRdb from immuneACCESS, are in-frame only. Not every clone is retained; where verified, under half of the shortfall comes from an unresolved V gene, and the cause of the rest is unknown. V, J and clone size derive from that table, while D and trimming were established from the DNA sequence. The sample table contains roughly 75,000 clones; only one count was recorded for roughly 84% of them. The ten top clones hold more than 15% of the sample.

Findings and caveats that apply to the study as a whole: The 56-69-year group was small, and its depth increase did not reach significance, likely because of low power. CD4 TCRs associated with the vaccine covered the entire spike protein, and the dominant responses were in regions 160-218 and 743-854. A significant rise in spike-specific TCR breadth and depth was observed after two AZD1222 doses relative to day 0 and relative to MenACWY recipients. Conclusions about previously exposed vaccinees were limited because only six AZD1222 recipients were SARS-CoV-2 seropositive at baseline. Most participants were white British and females outnumbered males, and the authors suggested that clonal diversity may have been underestimated. Because no samples from the day 14 peak response were available, repertoires could be characterized only after the peak T cell response. Reportedly, almost half of the unique spike-specific TCRs recognized epitopes lying outside the regions that are mutated in the B.1.351 and B.1.1.7 variants.

Reading from cysteine to phenylalanine, the CDR3 counts 14 amino acids. CDR3 DNA only is kept here, 42 bases in frame from base 1. The germline V end is reduced by 1 base and the J end by 8 bases; junction bases left unmatched: 7. The germline V gene encodes CDR1 MNHNS and CDR2 SASEGT. The source was peripheral blood, collected 28 days after the second AZD1222 dose. In this chain, TRBV6-1 is recombined with TRBJ1-2; 7 bases in between match TRBD1. This clonotype was obtained from an adult who received the AZD1222 COVID-19 vaccine. The nucleotides read TGTGCCAGCAGTGAAGTGTTCGGGACAGCGGGCTACACCTTC. The translation is CASSEVFGTAGYTF.